These 24 T cell receptor beta chains share one sample of origin, sequenced in a study of blood T cells in healthy people across ages. The second PCR ran roughly 6 to 11 cycles with a sample-barcoded 5' primer and J-beta primers. A single record per CDR3 protein comes from TCRdb applying MiXCR to the 5' RACE reads. Of under 700,000 distinct CDR3 sequences in the sample, around 24% were seen once. In addition, the sample was reused for a study of T cells of mothers and their children.

Sequenced: blood. Source of these receptors: a boy aged 5-17 years in good health.

Only a few counts were recorded for this clonotype. The CDR3 bases are TGCAGCGTAGAACGAACGGTGGCTACTGAAGCTTTCTTT. Translation gives CSVERTVATEAFF. The V gene is TRBV29-1, the J gene TRBJ1-1; D unresolved. This CDR3 is 13 amino acids long. Germline values: CDR1 SQVTM, CDR2 ANQGSEA. The ends were cut back, 6 bases at V and 5 bases at J, with 16 bases in the middle.

The chain has TRBV12-3 or TRBV12-4 and TRBJ2-5, with D tentatively TRBD1 or TRBD2 (6 bases each). The CDR3 length is 15 residues. V gave up 7 bases and J gave up 1 base, with 16 bases separating them. Here the CDR3 DNA reads TGTGCCAGCACCTTGGGGTGGGGGGCCCAAGAGACCCAGTACTTC. It is translated as CASTLGWGAQETQYF.

This clonotype has only a few counts. The gene calls are TRBV2 and TRBJ2-3; TRBD1 agrees at 7 bases. J was trimmed by 2 bases and V by 8 bases; bases with no gene match: 10. The CDR3 is 15 residues long. Per germline, CDR1 SNHLY and CDR2 FYNNEI. This chain's CDR3 is CASSLQGPFTDTQYF. The CDR3 bases are TGTGCCAGCTCACTACAGGGGCCATTCACAGATACGCAGTATTTT.

The chain carries TRBV29-1 and TRBJ2-5; possible D gene TRBD1, 6 bases. The CDR3 length is 13 residues. Germline V lookup: CDR1 SQVTM, CDR2 ANQGSEA. Trimming took off 4 bases at V and 1 base at J, with 10 bases between the two ends. DNA for the CDR3: TGCAGCGTTGGGGACAATTCCCAAGAGACCCAGTACTTC. Translated, it gives CSVGDNSQETQYF.

The V and J genes are TRBV7-9 and TRBJ1-1; maybe TRBD1 (6 bases). Looked up from germline, CDR1 is SEHNR and CDR2 is FQNEAQ (reference sequence). The CDR3 is made up of 15 amino acids. Trimming shortened V by 0 bases and J by 2 bases, and 10 bases separated the two germline ends. The CDR3 protein is CASSLARGHNTEAFF. The CDR3 nucleotides read TGTGCCAGCAGCTTAGCCAGGGGCCATAACACTGAAGCTTTCTTT. The complete variable domain, with remaining parts taken from reference TRBV7-9 and TRBJ1-1, reads DTGVSQNPRHKITKRGQNVTFRCDPISEHNRLYWYRQTLGQGPEFLTYFQNEAQLEKSRLLSDRFSAERPKGSFSTLEIQRTEQGDSAMYLCASSLARGHNTEAFFGQGTRLTVV.

The V call is TRBV27, the J call TRBJ2-2; 7 bases map to TRBD1. The germline V gene encodes CDR1 MNHEY and CDR2 SMNVEV (reference sequence). The CDR3 length is 16 residues. The V and J ends lost 5 bases and 3 bases, in that order; junction bases with no gene match: 9. The CDR3 loop reads CASSDRQGGDTGELFF. In DNA form, the CDR3 reads TGTGCCAGCAGTGACAGACAGGGTGGCGACACCGGGGAGCTGTTTTTT.

With regard to this clonotype: Compared with germline, one end of the junction differs, possibly owing to a read error. This sequence joins TRBV7-9 and TRBJ2-7, with 9 bases aligning to TRBD2. CDR1 is SEHNR and CDR2 is FQNEAQ in the germline V gene (reference sequence). This CDR3 region has 19 residues. The CDR3 DNA follows: TGTGTCAGCAGGCCTCTCGAAGGGCTAGCGGGGTTGAGCTCCTACGAGCAGTACTTC. This codes for CVSRPLEGLAGLSSYEQYF. Full variable domain (missing parts from reference TRBV7-9 and TRBJ2-7): DTGVSQNPRHKITKRGQNVTFRCDPISEHNRLYWYRQTLGQGPEFLTYFQNEAQLEKSRLLSDRFSAERPKGSFSTLEIQRTEQGDSAMYLCVSRPLEGLAGLSSYEQYFGPGTRLTVT.

The chain couples TRBV4-1 to TRBJ1-1; D possibly corresponds to TRBD1 (6 bases). With 1 base removed from V and 7 bases from J, the gap between germline ends came to 13 bases. From germline, CDR1 is MGHRA and CDR2 YSYEKL. The CDR3 has 14 residues. The CDR3 protein is CASSQVTGRGEAFF. The CDR3 nucleotides are TGCGCCAGCAGCCAAGTTACAGGGCGGGGTGAAGCTTTCTTT.

V is TRBV11-2 and J is TRBJ2-7; 10 nucleotides agree with TRBD1. The V segment lost 5 bases and the J segment 3 bases; nucleotides outside the gene matches: 7. Germline-derived CDR1 and CDR2 are SGHAT and FQNNGV. The CDR3 covers 15 residues. DNA for the CDR3: TGTGCCAGCAGCGAGGACAGGGGGTTGATCTACGAGCAGTACTTC. Amino acids: CASSEDRGLIYEQYF.

This clonotype was found a few times. This chain links TRBV11-1 with TRBJ2-3; 9 positions agree with TRBD2. The germline gives CDR1 SGHAT, CDR2 FQDESV (reference sequence). Trimming took 4 bases from V and 3 from J; bases not matched to a gene: 29. The CDR3 has 23 amino acids. The CDR3 DNA sequence: TGTGCCAGCAGCTCCCGATTGCGGGAGGAGCTTAGCGGGAGTGATCGTTTGACAGATACGCAGTATTTT. It specifies CASSSRLREELSGSDRLTDTQYF.

This clonotype was recorded a few times. In DNA form, the CDR3 reads TGTGCCAGCAGCACCAGATCCGGGACAGGGGCCAGAGAGACCCAGTACTTC. Residues: CASSTRSGTGARETQYF. V usage is TRBV5-6 and J usage is TRBJ2-5; 10 nucleotides align to TRBD1. The CDR3 consists of 17 residues. V gave up 4 bases and J gave up 4 bases; unmatched junction bases: 13. Germline values: CDR1 SGHDT, CDR2 YYEEEE.

Only a few counts were recorded for this clonotype. CDR3 region: CASSAGDRVHEQYF. CDR3 sequence (DNA): TGCGCCAGCAGCGCGGGGGACAGGGTTCACGAGCAGTACTTC. The chain has TRBV5-1 and TRBJ2-1; 9 bases fit TRBD1. The assigned J gene may be wrong: the sequence end matches TRBJ2-7 better. Germline CDR1 and CDR2: SGHRS and YFSETQ. The CDR3 consists of 14 residues.

CDR3: CASGDRKSSYNEQFF. In nucleotides, the CDR3 is TGCGCCAGCGGCGACCGGAAAAGCTCCTACAATGAGCAGTTCTTC. V and J are TRBV23-1 and TRBJ2-1; D gene ambiguous. TRBV23-1 is an ORF, with its function uncertain. The CDR3 has 15 amino acids. Trimming pared 8 bases from V and 0 bases from J, leaving 14 bases between.

This clonotype has a count of ten or more. V gene TRBV12-3 or TRBV12-4 combines with J gene TRBJ2-7, with 10 bases aligning to TRBD1. The J segment lost 4 bases and the V segment lost 3 bases, leaving 3 bases of the junction unmatched. The CDR3 length is 14 residues. The CDR3 DNA is TGTGCCAGCAGTTTCGGACAGGGGGGTTACGAGCAGTACTTC. It encodes CASSFGQGGYEQYF.

The chain links TRBV5-1 to TRBJ2-2, with D unclear. V lost 0 bases to trimming and J lost 0 bases, with 9 bases between them. The CDR3 is 16 amino acids. Germline V lookup: CDR1 SGHRS, CDR2 YFSETQ. The CDR3 protein is CASSLAKGSNTGELFF. In DNA, the CDR3 is TGCGCCAGCAGCTTGGCCAAGGGTTCGAACACCGGGGAGCTGTTTTTT.

The chain links TRBV7-9 to TRBJ2-5; 8 bases are shared with TRBD2. The germline V gene has CDR1 SEHNR and CDR2 FQNEAQ (reference sequence). V lost 7 bases and J lost 5; bases outside the gene matches: 12. The CDR3 consists of 15 residues. The CDR3 sequence: CASKAISGTWETQYF. CDR3 bases: TGTGCCAGCAAAGCGATTAGCGGGACGTGGGAGACCCAGTACTTC.

This clonotype was seen a few times. The J gene is TRBJ1-4, the V gene TRBV20-1; D call uncertain. Germline V CDR1 and CDR2: DFQATT, SNEGSKA (reference sequence). V was cut by 6 bases and J by 4 bases, with 15 bases left in between. This CDR3 is 14 amino acids long. CDR3: CSATETVVNEKLFF. In DNA, the CDR3 is TGCAGTGCCACTGAAACAGTCGTTAATGAAAAACTGTTTTTT.

The rearrangement links TRBV3-1 to TRBJ2-5, with D maybe TRBD2 (6 bases). The CDR3 has 15 residues. Germline V gene data show CDR1 as LGHDT and CDR2 as YNNKEL (reference sequence). The ends were cut back, 1 base at V and 5 bases at J, with 14 bases in the middle. The CDR3 sequence is CASSQGTNFVETQYF. CDR3 DNA sequence: TGTGCCAGCAGCCAAGGGACTAATTTCGTGGAGACCCAGTACTTC.

This clonotype was seen only a few times. The chain joins TRBV28 to TRBJ1-5; weak D call: TRBD1 (6 bases). The CDR3 spans 14 residues. The germline V gene encodes CDR1 MDHEN and CDR2 SYDVKM. V was trimmed by 3 bases and J by 6 bases, leaving 12 bases between them. The CDR3 is CASSFGQGIQPQHF. Written as DNA, the CDR3 is TGTGCCAGCAGTTTCGGCCAGGGGATTCAGCCCCAGCATTTT.

A few counts support this clonotype. The rearrangement links TRBV10-3 to TRBJ1-1; D ambiguous. Germline V gives CDR1 ENHRY, CDR2 SYGVKD. This CDR3 contains 12 residues. V dropped 11 bases and J dropped 1 base, with 11 bases sitting between them. Written as DNA, the CDR3 is TGTGCCGTCCGGGATTGGAACACTGAAGCTTTCTTT. Translation gives CAVRDWNTEAFF.

This clonotype was counted a few times. This sequence joins TRBV7-3 and TRBJ1-1; D unresolved. The germline V gene has CDR1 SGHTA and CDR2 FQGTGA. The CDR3 consists of 15 residues. V was trimmed by 5 bases and J by 4 bases, leaving 17 bases between them. CDR3 loop: CASSPGGGFATEAFF. The CDR3 DNA follows: TGTGCCAGCAGCCCCGGCGGTGGCTTCGCCACTGAAGCTTTCTTT.

The chain has TRBV28 and TRBJ2-7; D is perhaps TRBD1 (7 bases). Between the trimmed V and J ends, which lost 5 bases and 2 bases, there was a span of 13 bases. Looked up from germline, CDR1 is MDHEN and CDR2 is SYDVKM. This CDR3 spans 14 amino acids. CDR3 amino acids: CASSQTGRTYEQYF. CDR3 DNA sequence: TGTGCCAGCAGTCAGACAGGGAGGACCTACGAGCAGTACTTC.

The rearrangement uses TRBV7-2 and TRBJ2-4, with D perhaps given as TRBD1 or TRBD2 (5 bases each). The germline V gene has CDR1 SGHTA and CDR2 FQGNSA. V dropped 5 bases and J dropped 5 bases, with 10 bases sitting between them. The length of the CDR3 is 13 residues. Here the CDR3 DNA reads TGTGCCAGCAGCCCCGGGACGGAAAACATTCAGTACTTC. Protein sequence: CASSPGTENIQYF.

The J gene is TRBJ1-1, the V gene TRBV5-6, with 7 positions matching TRBD1. The germline gives CDR1 SGHDT, CDR2 YYEEEE. V lost 0 bases, J lost 4 bases, and 0 bases stayed unmatched. This CDR3 is 13 amino acids long. As DNA, the CDR3 is TGTGCCAGCAGCTTGGAGGGGGCCACTGAAGCTTTCTTT. As protein: CASSLEGATEAFF.